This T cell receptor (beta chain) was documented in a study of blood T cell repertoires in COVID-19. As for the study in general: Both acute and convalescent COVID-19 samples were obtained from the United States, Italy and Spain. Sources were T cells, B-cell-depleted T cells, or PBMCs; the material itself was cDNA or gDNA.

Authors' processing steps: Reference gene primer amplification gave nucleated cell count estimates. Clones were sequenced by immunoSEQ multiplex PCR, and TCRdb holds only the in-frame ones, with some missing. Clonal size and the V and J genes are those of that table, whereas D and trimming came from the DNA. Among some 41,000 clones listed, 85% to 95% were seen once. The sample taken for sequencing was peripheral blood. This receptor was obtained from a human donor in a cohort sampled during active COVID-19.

This chain's CDR3 is CASSLGLADSYEQYF. The CDR3 DNA reads as TGTGCCAGCAGCTTAGGGCTAGCGGACTCCTACGAGCAGTACTTC. The V call is TRBV7-6, the J call TRBJ2-7; the match to TRBD2 covers 7 bases. This CDR3 contains 15 residues. The trim removed 1 base at V and 0 bases at J, leaving 3 bases unmatched. Germline V CDR1 and CDR2: SGHVS, FNYEAQ.